Each of the 28 T cell receptor beta chains below was sequenced from the same sample in a study of blood T cell repertoires in COVID-19. Clones were sequenced by immunoSEQ multiplex PCR, and TCRdb holds only the in-frame ones, with some missing. Of about 40,000 clones in the sample, approximately 91% were seen once. The sequenced sample consisted of peripheral blood. These receptors were taken from a human donor in a cohort sampled during active COVID-19.

This sequence joins TRBV27 and TRBJ1-4; no clear D. The CDR3 is 16 residues long. Trimming removed 3 bases at V and 4 bases at J, with 15 bases between. Germline CDR1 MNHEY, CDR2 SMNVEV (reference sequence). CDR3 region: CASSFSMGDLNEKLFF. In DNA form, the CDR3 reads TGTGCCAGCAGTTTTTCCATGGGAGACCTTAATGAAAAACTGTTTTTT.

This chain links TRBV5-6 with TRBJ1-6, with no clear D. Germline V CDR1 and CDR2: SGHDT, YYEEEE. The V gene lost 2 bases and the J gene lost 8 bases, with 8 bases spanning the gap. This CDR3 has 13 residues. CDR3 in amino acids: CASSFVHHSPLHF. The CDR3 DNA reads TGTGCCAGCAGCTTTGTACACCATTCACCCCTCCACTTT.

The gene calls are TRBV6-5 and TRBJ1-6, with a tentative D call TRBD1 (6 bases). Trimming removed 7 bases from V and 10 bases from J, with 14 bases in between. Germline CDR1 MNHEY, CDR2 SVGAGI. The length of the CDR3 is 13 residues. This CDR3 is CASTLTGNSPLHF. As DNA, the CDR3 is TGTGCCAGCACCCTGACAGGCAACTCACCCCTCCACTTT.

The rearrangement links TRBV5-4 to TRBJ2-7; 9 bases match TRBD1. The CDR3 runs to 14 residues. V shed 2 bases, J shed 7 bases, and the junction held 7 bases outside the gene matches. Germline V CDR1 and CDR2: SGHNT, YYREEE (reference sequence). CDR3: CASSLTGGLWEQYF. Here the CDR3 DNA reads TGTGCCAGCAGCTTAACAGGGGGCTTGTGGGAGCAGTACTTC.

This chain joins TRBV6-1 and TRBJ2-7, with D unclear. In germline, CDR1 is MNHNS, CDR2 SASEGT. This CDR3 spans 13 amino acids. The V end lost 1 base, the J end lost 4 bases, and 8 bases lay between the germline ends. CDR3 coding DNA: TGTGCCAGCAGTGAAGGGCTCCCTTACGAGCAGTACTTC. This encodes CASSEGLPYEQYF.

The table lists this clone with a few counts. V gene TRBV6-6 combines with J gene TRBJ2-7; TRBD1 agrees at 9 bases. With V trimmed by 1 base and J by 2 bases, 6 bases remained unmatched. This CDR3 has 16 residues. From germline, CDR1 is MNHNY and CDR2 SVGAGI (reference sequence). The CDR3 reads CASSYWRTGAPYEQYF. The CDR3 DNA sequence: TGTGCCAGCAGTTACTGGAGGACAGGGGCCCCCTACGAGCAGTACTTC.

This chain links TRBV28 with TRBJ1-2; 7 bases match TRBD1. The J segment lost 0 bases and the V segment lost 6 bases, leaving 10 bases of the junction unmatched. CDR1 MDHEN and CDR2 SYDVKM come from the germline V gene. The CDR3 runs 16 residues. In DNA, the CDR3 is TGTGCCAGCAGGCAGGGACAGCCGCTCCCTAACTATGGCTACACCTTC. Its translation: CASRQGQPLPNYGYTF.

The chain joins TRBV11-2 to TRBJ1-3; 7 bases fit TRBD1. V shed 7 bases and J 3 bases; nucleotides not matched to a gene: 12. This CDR3 has 16 residues. CDR1 is SGHAT and CDR2 is FQNNGV in the germline V gene. The CDR3, as DNA: TGTGCCAGCAAAAGGACAGGCTGGGGAAGTGGAAACACCATATATTTT. Translating gives CASKRTGWGSGNTIYF.

The chain joins TRBV12-3 or TRBV12-4 to TRBJ2-1; the match to TRBD1 covers 7 bases. With V trimmed by 6 bases and J by 8 bases, 7 bases remained unmatched. The CDR3 totals 13 residues. CDR3 in amino acids: CASRLTGSHEQFF. CDR3 coding DNA: TGTGCCAGCAGATTGACAGGGAGCCATGAGCAGTTCTTC.

The chain employs TRBV4-1 and TRBJ1-2; D might be TRBD1 (5 bases). The V gene lost 0 bases and the J gene lost 3 bases, with 11 bases spanning the gap. The CDR3 covers 15 residues. CDR1 MGHRA and CDR2 YSYEKL come from the germline V gene. Here the CDR3 reads CASSQEVGRDYGYTF. For the CDR3, the DNA is TGCGCCAGCAGCCAAGAAGTTGGCAGGGACTATGGCTACACCTTC.

The chain recombines TRBV24-1 with TRBJ2-7; weak D call: TRBD2 (6 bases). Germline CDR1 KGHDR, CDR2 SFDVKD. The CDR3 loop spans 15 amino acids. V was pared by 3 bases and J by 2 bases, with 13 bases between. The CDR3 nucleotides read TGTGCCACCAGTGATCCGCCGTCGGGGGCCTACGAGCAGTACTTC. Its translation is CATSDPPSGAYEQYF.

The chain employs TRBV2 and TRBJ1-1; a possible D gene is TRBD1 (6 bases). The CDR3 runs to 13 residues. Germline CDR1 reads SNHLY; CDR2 reads FYNNEI. V lost 8 bases, J lost 5 bases, and 15 bases lay in between. Written as DNA, the CDR3 is TGTGCCAGCTGGAGAGGGGGAAGGACTGAAGCTTTCTTT. Translated: CASWRGGRTEAFF.

The rearrangement joins TRBV6-5 to TRBJ1-2; 8 positions match TRBD1. The junction had 7 bases not matched to a gene; V was cut back by 2 bases and J by 8 bases. Germline V gene data show CDR1 as MNHEY and CDR2 as SVGAGI. This CDR3 is 14 amino acids long. CDR3 in amino acids: CASSYGAGGRGYTF. The CDR3 DNA reads TGTGCCAGCAGTTACGGGGCAGGGGGCAGGGGCTACACCTTC.

The rearrangement links TRBV7-2 to TRBJ1-1; unclear D gene. The CDR3 length is 14 residues. Germline CDR1 reads SGHTA; CDR2 reads FQGNSA. Trimming cost V 5 bases and J 4 bases, with 14 bases left between them. DNA for the CDR3: TGTGCCAGCAGCCACGAACCTAGTGGCACTGAAGCTTTCTTT. As protein: CASSHEPSGTEAFF.

The V and J genes are TRBV6-5 and TRBJ1-2; TRBD1 agrees at 9 bases. After removal of 7 bases from V and 7 bases from J, the junction contained 13 bases not matched to a gene. This CDR3 spans 15 amino acids. Germline V gives CDR1 MNHEY, CDR2 SVGAGI. The CDR3 region has the DNA TGTGCCAGCATTCCTTCCCCCGGGACAGGGAGTGGCTACACCTTC. This translates into CASIPSPGTGSGYTF.

The chain links TRBV11-2 to TRBJ2-7; 10 bases are a match to TRBD1. Germline lookup yields CDR1 SGHAT and CDR2 FQNNGV. There are 15 residues in the CDR3. After removal of 5 bases from V and 5 bases from J, the junction contained 9 bases not matched to a gene. CDR3 sequence: CASSPRDRGVNEQYF. DNA for the CDR3: TGTGCCAGCAGCCCCCGGGACAGGGGAGTTAACGAGCAGTACTTC. Full variable domain (remainder filled in from reference TRBV11-2 and TRBJ2-7): EAGVAQSPRYKIIEKRQSVAFWCNPISGHATLYWYQQILGQGPKLLIQFQNNGVVDDSQLPKDRFSAERLKGVDSTLKIQPAKLEDSAVYLCASSPRDRGVNEQYFGPGTRLTVT.

This chain uses TRBV5-4 with TRBJ1-2, with D perhaps TRBD1 (5 bases). The CDR3 is 15 amino acids. Germline V gene data show CDR1 as SGHNT and CDR2 as YYREEE (reference sequence). V lost 2 bases and J 4 bases, leaving 15 bases between the germline ends. In nucleotides, the CDR3 is TGTGCCAGCAGCTTTCAGGGTTTGGGACTCTATGGCTACACCTTC. This translates into CASSFQGLGLYGYTF.

This clone has just a few counts. The rearrangement joins TRBV10-3 to TRBJ1-4, with a tentative D call TRBD1 (6 bases). Trimming stripped 6 bases from V and 5 bases from J, with 10 bases between. The CDR3 has 13 residues. The germline V gene has CDR1 ENHRY and CDR2 SYGVKD. This chain's CDR3 is CAISARGNEKLFF. The CDR3, as DNA: TGTGCCATCAGCGCCAGGGGAAATGAAAAACTGTTTTTT.

This clone was observed a few times. This chain uses TRBV2 with TRBJ1-1; 9 bases are a match to TRBD1. The CDR3 contains 13 residues. Per germline, CDR1 SNHLY and CDR2 FYNNEI. Losses at the gene ends were 3 bases for V and 12 bases for J; bases not matched to a gene: 8. The CDR3 DNA reads as TGTGCCAGCAGTGAGCTTTTGACAGGGGGGTCTTTCTTT. Amino acids: CASSELLTGGSFF. The full variable domain, completed using reference TRBV2 and TRBJ1-1, is EPEVTQTPSHQVTQMGQEVILRCVPISNHLYFYWYRQILGQKVEFLVSFYNNEISEKSEIFDDQFSVERPDGSNFTLKIRSTKLEDSAMYFCASSELLTGGSFFGQGTRLTVV.

This clone was counted a few times. The gene calls are TRBV19 and TRBJ1-1; D is uncertain. The CDR3 is made up of 12 amino acids. V lost 3 bases and J 6 bases, leaving 8 bases between the germline ends. The V gene's germline CDR1 is LNHDA and CDR2 SQIVND (reference sequence). As DNA, the CDR3 is TGTGCCAGTAGTATGGCCGGGGCTGAAGCTTTCTTT. It encodes CASSMAGAEAFF.

The chain couples TRBV6-5 to TRBJ1-2; D possibly corresponds to TRBD1 (6 bases). The CDR3 runs 14 residues. V lost 4 bases, J lost 7 bases, and 16 bases lay in between. Germline V gene data show CDR1 as MNHEY and CDR2 as SVGAGI. The CDR3 is CASSSATGISGYTF. DNA for the CDR3: TGTGCCAGCAGTTCCGCCACAGGGATTAGTGGCTACACCTTC.

This sequence joins TRBV6-2 or TRBV6-3 and TRBJ2-7; 7 bases are a match to TRBD2. CDR3 length: 16 residues. The V and J ends lost 2 bases and 3 bases, in that order; junction bases with no gene match: 10. Germline V gives CDR1 MNHEY, CDR2 SVGEGT. The CDR3 DNA follows: TGTGCCAGCAGTTACCCGACAGCGGGGCCTTACTACGAGCAGTACTTC. This codes for CASSYPTAGPYYEQYF.

J is TRBJ2-6 and V is TRBV27; possibly TRBD2 for D (5 bases). The germline CDR1 and CDR2 sequences are MNHEY and SMNVEV (reference sequence). V shed 3 bases and J shed 6 bases, with 9 bases lying between them. This CDR3 region has 14 residues. CDR3 coding DNA: TGTGCCAGCAGTTTGAAAGCGGTGGCCAACGTCCTGACTTTC. Translation: CASSLKAVANVLTF.

The rearrangement uses TRBV5-4 and TRBJ2-6, with TRBD2 matching over 13 bases. Germline V gives CDR1 SGHNT, CDR2 YYREEE (reference sequence). This CDR3 contains 19 residues. The V gene end was trimmed by 2 bases and the J gene end by 0 bases; junction bases not matched to a gene: 5. CDR3 DNA sequence: TGTGCCAGCAGCTTAGGACTAGCGGGGGCTATCTCTGGGGCCAACGTCCTGACTTTC. It specifies CASSLGLAGAISGANVLTF.

The chain has TRBV5-1 and TRBJ1-2; D might be TRBD1 (5 bases). Trimming took off 0 bases at V and 8 bases at J, with 17 bases between the two ends. The CDR3 is made up of 15 amino acids. Germline CDR1 and CDR2: SGHRS and YFSETQ. As DNA, the CDR3 is TGCGCCAGCAGCTTGGCCACCGGGAGGGGAGGCGGCTACACCTTC. The encoded protein is CASSLATGRGGGYTF.

This clone was observed once. The chain combines TRBV2 with TRBJ1-2; D is unclear. Trimming took 6 bases from V and 2 from J, leaving 16 bases between them. This CDR3 is 15 amino acids long. Germline lookup yields CDR1 SNHLY and CDR2 FYNNEI. CDR3 DNA: TGTGCCAGCAGATTCACAGAATCCTCAAACTATGGCTACACCTTC. This codes for CASRFTESSNYGYTF.

This clone was observed a handful of times. V gene TRBV5-5 combines with J gene TRBJ2-7; D is perhaps TRBD2 (5 bases). CDR3 length: 14 amino acids. V dropped 0 bases and J dropped 0 bases, with 7 bases sitting between them. Germline V gene sequence: CDR1 SGHKS, CDR2 YYEKEE (reference sequence). CDR3 amino acids: CASSLASGSYEQYF. The CDR3, as DNA: TGTGCCAGCAGCTTGGCAAGCGGCTCCTACGAGCAGTACTTC.

As for this clone: One junction end does not reproduce the germline sequence, and a read error may be involved. This sequence joins TRBV11-2 and TRBJ2-3; 7 bases line up with TRBD2. Germline V gene sequence: CDR1 SGHAT, CDR2 FQNNGV. CDR3 length equals 16 residues. The CDR3 DNA follows: TGTGCCAGCAGCGTAGAGGTCTGGGGGGGGGTGGATACGCAGTATTTT. Translated, it gives CASSVEVWGGVDTQYF.